These 21 T cell receptor beta chains were all obtained from the same sample, sequenced in a study of CD8 T cells in Susac syndrome. Random-hexamer reverse transcription was applied to about 0.5 to 1 ug RNA. From the immunoSEQ multiplex PCR reads, TCRdb called clonotypes with MiXCR, one entry per CDR3 protein. The data contain about 140,000 distinct CDR3 sequences, roughly 94% of them singletons. Sequencing was done on a sample of CD4+ T cells from PBMCs. The receptors originated from a human donor with Susac syndrome.

The V and J genes are TRBV6-6 and TRBJ1-2; no clear D gene. Germline CDR1 and CDR2: MNHNY and SVGAGI (reference sequence). The CDR3 sequence is 8 residues long. The CDR3 DNA is TGTCCAGGCTATGGCTACACCTTC. Protein sequence: CPGYGYTF.

The chain links TRBV27 to TRBJ1-2, with no clear D. Trimming removed 3 bases at V and 4 bases at J, with 9 bases between. CDR1 is MNHEY and CDR2 is SMNVEV in the germline V gene (reference sequence). This CDR3 has 13 amino acids. The CDR3 bases are TGTGCCAGCAGTTTTAGGGAGGGCTATGGCTACACCTTC. It encodes CASSFREGYGYTF.

The chain combines TRBV7-3 with TRBJ2-1; TRBD2 matches at 8 bases. The CDR3 has 15 residues. The junction had 7 bases not matched to a gene; V was cut back by 4 bases and J by 5 bases. In germline, CDR1 is SGHTA, CDR2 FQGTGA. The CDR3 coding sequence is TGTGCCAGCAGCTCGGGGGTAGCGGGACACAATGAGCAGTTCTTC. This encodes CASSSGVAGHNEQFF.

This chain links TRBV6-6 with TRBJ1-5; D call uncertain. Germline V gene sequence: CDR1 MNHNY, CDR2 SVGAGI (reference sequence). V lost 6 bases to trimming and J lost 11 bases, with 11 bases between them. The CDR3 consists of 11 residues. The CDR3 nucleotides are TGTGCCAGCAGCTACGAGTTGGCCCAGCATTTT. Protein sequence: CASSYELAQHF.

This rearrangement joins TRBV5-1 to TRBJ2-5; the D gene could be TRBD1 or TRBD2 (6 bases each). Trimming pared 5 bases from V and 5 bases from J, leaving 19 bases between. CDR1 and CDR2 from the germline V gene are SGHRS and YFSETQ. This CDR3 comprises 15 residues. CDR3 region: CASSTVGGRGETQYF. CDR3 nucleotide sequence: TGCGCCAGCAGTACGGTCGGGGGCCGGGGTGAGACCCAGTACTTC.

About this clonotype: One end of the junction fails to match germline, which may point to a read error. V usage is TRBV30 and J usage is TRBJ2-1; 9 bases agree with TRBD2. Per the germline V gene, CDR1 is GTSNPN and CDR2 is SVGIG (reference sequence). CDR3 length equals 12 residues. CDR3 coding DNA: TGTGCCTGGAGTGTCCGTAGCGGGGGAGGCACCTTC. Protein sequence: CAWSVRSGGGTF.

V is TRBV12-3 or TRBV12-4 and J is TRBJ1-1; TRBD1 aligns across 7 bases. V dropped 6 bases and J dropped 0; count of bases not matched to a gene: 4. The CDR3 has 14 amino acids. CDR3 amino acids: CASRKGQMNTEAFF. The CDR3 DNA sequence: TGTGCCAGCAGAAAGGGACAGATGAACACTGAAGCTTTCTTT.

The V and J genes are TRBV29-1 and TRBJ1-2; perhaps TRBD1 as D (5 bases). Trimming cost V 6 bases and J 3 bases, with 14 bases left between them. Germline CDR1 reads SQVTM; CDR2 reads ANQGSEA. The CDR3 has 13 residues. CDR3 amino acids: CSVTGRSYYGYTF. CDR3 nucleotides: TGCAGCGTAACAGGACGGTCGTACTATGGCTACACCTTC.

The V gene is TRBV14, the J gene TRBJ2-3; 12 bases align to TRBD2. The CDR3 totals 16 residues. Germline CDR1 and CDR2: SGHDN and FVKESK. V dropped 4 bases and J dropped 3; count of bases not matched to a gene: 5. CDR3 protein: CASSRIGTSGTDTQYF. CDR3 DNA: TGTGCCAGCAGCCGGATCGGGACTAGCGGGACAGATACGCAGTATTTT.

The chain joins TRBV30 to TRBJ1-4; unclear D gene. CDR1 and CDR2 from the germline V gene are GTSNPN and SVGIG (reference sequence). This CDR3 region has 15 residues. V was cut by 5 bases and J by 5 bases, with 18 bases left in between. The CDR3 coding sequence is TGTGCCTGGTGTAAGGGTCCGGGCGGGAATGAAAAACTGTTTTTT. Protein: CAWCKGPGGNEKLFF.

The chain recombines TRBV7-2 with TRBJ1-4; 9 bases align to TRBD1. There are 11 residues in the CDR3. CDR1 SGHTA and CDR2 FQGNSA come from the germline V gene. The J segment lost 9 bases and the V segment lost 8 bases, leaving 1 base of the junction unmatched. The CDR3 loop reads CASGTGKKLFF. DNA for the CDR3: TGTGCCAGCGGGACAGGGAAAAAACTGTTTTTT.

This clonotype was picked up one time. The chain joins TRBV15 to TRBJ2-4; 11 bases fit TRBD2. This CDR3 is 16 amino acids long. V lost 0 bases and J lost 7; bases outside the gene matches: 5. Germline CDR1 and CDR2: LNHNV and YYDKDF (reference sequence). Here the CDR3 reads CATSRDSGGAGNIQYF. CDR3 DNA sequence: TGTGCCACCAGCAGAGATAGCGGGGGGGCCGGTAACATTCAGTACTTC.

The chain links TRBV6-1 to TRBJ2-3; 13 nucleotides align to TRBD2. The germline V gene has CDR1 MNHNS and CDR2 SASEGT. CDR3 size: 18 residues. V dropped 6 bases and J dropped 3; count of bases not matched to a gene: 12. CDR3 sequence reads: CASSGLAGVFSRTDTQYF. The CDR3 DNA reads as TGTGCCAGCAGCGGACTAGCGGGAGTATTTTCTAGGACAGATACGCAGTATTTT.

The J gene is TRBJ1-2, the V gene TRBV5-6; D is unresolved. V was pared by 7 bases and J by 2 bases, with 12 bases between. From germline, CDR1 is SGHDT and CDR2 YYEEEE. The CDR3 runs to 13 residues. CDR3 coding DNA: TGTGCCAGCCGGAGCCTTCCCAACTATGGCTACACCTTC. Protein product: CASRSLPNYGYTF.

The V call is TRBV20-1, the J call TRBJ2-1; unclear D gene. The V and J ends lost 3 bases and 5 bases respectively, with 8 bases between them. Germline CDR1 is DFQATT and CDR2 is SNEGSKA (reference sequence). CDR3 length equals 12 residues. CDR3 sequence (DNA): TGCAGTGCTAGGATCAAACACAATGAGCAGTTCTTC. It yields the protein CSARIKHNEQFF.

The rearrangement joins TRBV14 to TRBJ2-7; D not resolved. The CDR3 sequence is 14 residues long. V dropped 1 base and J dropped 3 bases, with 10 bases sitting between them. The germline V gene encodes CDR1 SGHDN and CDR2 FVKESK. This chain's CDR3 is CASSQGWRYYEQYF. The CDR3 DNA is TGTGCCAGCAGCCAAGGGTGGCGGTACTACGAGCAGTACTTC.

This clonotype appeared once. The chain joins TRBV7-9 to TRBJ1-1; D call uncertain. Germline CDR1 and CDR2: SEHNR and FQNEAQ (reference sequence). This CDR3 is 13 amino acids long. With 4 bases removed from V and 0 bases from J, the gap between germline ends came to 6 bases. CDR3 amino acids: CASSSSVNTEAFF. CDR3 bases: TGTGCCAGCAGCTCCTCTGTGAACACTGAAGCTTTCTTT.

This chain connects TRBV28 to TRBJ2-5; TRBD2 matches 7 bases. CDR3 length: 17 amino acids. With 6 bases clipped from V and 2 bases from J, the junction kept 15 bases outside the gene matches. Germline-derived CDR1 and CDR2 are MDHEN and SYDVKM. CDR3 residues: CASSATAVAGDQETQYF. DNA for the CDR3: TGTGCCAGCAGCGCTACAGCGGTAGCGGGTGATCAAGAGACCCAGTACTTC.

This clonotype has just one count. The chain carries TRBV30 and TRBJ1-1; unclear D gene. The germline V and J ends were trimmed by 0 bases and 4 bases, with 21 bases remaining between them. From germline, CDR1 is GTSNPN and CDR2 SVGIG (reference sequence). The CDR3 has 17 amino acids. In DNA, the CDR3 is TGTGCCTGGAGTGTAAGCCGGACCTTGATAATACGCACTGAAGCTTTCTTT. Its protein is CAWSVSRTLIIRTEAFF.

This sequence joins TRBV19 and TRBJ1-2, with 9 positions matching TRBD1. V was clipped by 5 bases and J by 2 bases; unmatched bases: 6. Germline CDR1 reads LNHDA; CDR2 reads SQIVND (reference sequence). The CDR3 length is 15 residues. The CDR3, as DNA: TGTGCCAGTAGTGATCGCGGACAGGGGAACTATGGCTACACCTTC. Its protein is CASSDRGQGNYGYTF.

The CDR3 nucleotides are TGTGCCAGTAGTATTACCGGGAGTGGCACCGGGGAGCTGTTTTTT. Its translation: CASSITGSGTGELFF. V and J are TRBV19 and TRBJ2-2, with D perhaps TRBD2 (6 bases). The germline V gene encodes CDR1 LNHDA and CDR2 SQIVND (reference sequence). The V gene lost 3 bases and the J gene lost 4 bases, with 12 bases spanning the gap. The CDR3 runs 15 residues.